This T cell receptor (beta chain) is drawn from a study of T cells of healthy individuals. MiXCR, applied by TCRdb to the 5' RACE reads, yields one record per CDR3 protein. This sample has about 100,000 distinct CDR3 sequences, with 15% to 20% found just once. This CDR3 comprises 14 residues. Germline CDR1 and CDR2: SGHDT and YYEEEE. This clonotype was picked up many times. Mismatch with germline at one junction end may stem from a read error. The chain joins TRBV5-6 to TRBJ1-3, with D perhaps TRBD1 (5 bases). The receptor was derived from a human donor in good health. The CDR3 nucleotides read TGTGCCAGCAGCTGGGACCGTGCTGGCAACACCATATATTTT. Its protein product is CASSWDRAGNTIYF.